This T cell receptor beta chain is from a study of cytomegalovirus exposure and HLA in healthy donors. Vbeta (60) and Jbeta (13) primers were used in the PCR. Here immunoSEQ multiplex PCR was the method, and the copy in TCRdb shows in-frame clones only, minus some. The sample lists about 210,000 clones; roughly 84% were seen once. Trimming pared 3 bases from V and 4 bases from J, leaving 7 bases between. CDR1 GTSNPN and CDR2 SVGIG come from the germline V gene (reference sequence). The CDR3 runs 12 residues. Sequenced input: PBMCs. This chain connects TRBV30 to TRBJ1-3, with D tentatively TRBD1 (6 bases). The TCR sequence derives from a girl aged 2-10 years in good health and CMV-seronegative. The CDR3 sequence is CAWRGTGNTIYF. In DNA form, the CDR3 reads TGTGCCTGGAGGGGGACAGGAAACACCATATATTTT.